This T cell receptor beta chain was documented in a study of persistence of HIV-infected CD4 T cells. Findings and caveats of the study: Antigen-responding cells were enriched for degenerate expanded CDR3beta sequences.

Comments on this clone: Its antigen is unknown.

Cells were stimulated nonspecifically with anti-CD3/anti-CD28 magnetic beads. Sorting of responding CD4+ T cells relied on upregulated CD40 ligand together with CD69. The ends were cut back, 5 bases at V and 4 bases at J, with 21 bases in the middle. This CDR3 comprises 17 residues. Germline CDR1 reads MNHEY; CDR2 reads SMNVEV (reference sequence). Sequencing used immunoSEQ version 4 in survey mode. Template was genomic DNA at 8 to 10 ng/uL, with up to about 1 ug used per sample. Here immunoSEQ multiplex PCR was the method, and the copy in TCRdb shows in-frame clones only, minus some. The sample shows roughly 35,000 clones, approximately 86% of them seen only once.

The V and J genes are TRBV27 and TRBJ1-5; possible D gene TRBD1, 5 bases. The sequenced sample was CD4+ T cells sorted from PBMCs after approximately 19-hour stimulation, obtained from a patient who received antiretroviral therapy. This sequence was found in an adult man with HIV who was CMV-seropositive. The CDR3 sequence: CASSPQWGRDWNQPQHF. The CDR3 nucleotides are TGTGCCAGCAGTCCCCAGTGGGGCAGGGACTGGAATCAGCCCCAGCATTTT.